The 20 T cell receptor beta chains below all came from one sample that was sequenced in a study of PD-1 blockade in classical Hodgkin lymphoma. Some clones are missing from TCRdb's copy, which holds only in-frame ones; the method was immunoSEQ multiplex PCR. The sample shows tens of thousands of clones, about 85% of them seen only once. As for time point: newly diagnosed, previously untreated cHL patient sample. Thawed PBMCs yielded CD4+ T cells through magnetic negative selection. Sequencing input: CD4+ T cells from blood. The origin of the receptors is a human donor with classical Hodgkin lymphoma.

The V and J genes are TRBV7-8 and TRBJ1-1; 9 bases agree with TRBD1. The CDR3 contains 15 residues. CDR1 is SGHVS, CDR2 FQNEAQ, per germline. Trimming removed 5 bases from V and 6 bases from J; junction bases left unmatched: 10. CDR3 amino acids: CASSSRTGVISEAFF. The CDR3 bases are TGTGCCAGCAGCAGCCGGACAGGGGTTATCTCTGAAGCTTTCTTT.

The CDR3 bases are TGCGCCAGCAGCCCCGGGACAGGGATAGGCGGTACGCAGTATTTT. It specifies CASSPGTGIGGTQYF. The chain is built from TRBV5-1 and TRBJ2-3; 9 nucleotides match TRBD1. The CDR3 is 15 residues long. From germline, CDR1 is SGHRS and CDR2 YFSETQ. V lost 4 bases to trimming and J lost 8 bases; unmatched junction nucleotides: 11.

This chain uses TRBV7-2 with TRBJ2-5; D might be TRBD1 (5 bases). Deletions cut 2 bases from V and 7 bases from J, with 5 bases between. The CDR3 loop spans 11 amino acids. Germline CDR1 reads SGHTA; CDR2 reads FQGNSA. DNA for the CDR3: TGTGCCAGCAGCTTAAGGGGGACCCAGTACTTC. Translated: CASSLRGTQYF.

V gene TRBV9 combines with J gene TRBJ2-3, with a possible D match to TRBD2 (5 bases). The V gene's germline CDR1 is SGDLS and CDR2 YYNGEE. With 3 bases removed from V and 0 bases from J, the gap between germline ends came to 23 bases. The CDR3 contains 19 residues. The CDR3 protein is CASSAGSAGFPTSTDTQYF. DNA for the CDR3: TGTGCCAGCAGCGCGGGGAGTGCCGGCTTCCCGACTAGCACAGATACGCAGTATTTT. Supplemented by reference TRBV9 and TRBJ2-3, the full variable domain reads DSGVTQTPKHLITATGQRVTLRCSPRSGDLSVYWYQQSLDQGLQFLIQYYNGEERAKGNILERFSAQQFPDLHSELNLSSLELGDSALYFCASSAGSAGFPTSTDTQYFGPGTRLTVL.

This chain links TRBV6-5 with TRBJ2-1; 7 bases are a match to TRBD2. CDR3 length: 14 amino acids. Germline CDR1 MNHEY, CDR2 SVGAGI. The V segment lost 5 bases and the J segment 7 bases; nucleotides outside the gene matches: 8. The DNA for the CDR3 is TGTGCCAGCAGTACCGAGCGGGAATCAAATGAGCAGTTCTTC. Translation gives CASSTERESNEQFF.

The J gene is TRBJ2-1, the V gene TRBV21-1; TRBD2, the table's D call, was not compared with the DNA. TRBV21-1 is shown as a pseudogene. The CDR3 totals 15 residues. CDR3 bases: TGTGCCAGCTCTCCCGTAGCGGCTTCCTACAATGAGCAGTTCTTC. Translating it yields CASSPVAASYNEQFF.

This sequence joins TRBV7-9 and TRBJ2-7; D is unresolved. The V gene's germline CDR1 is SEHNR and CDR2 FQNEAQ (reference sequence). Trimming left V 5 bases short and J 3 bases short, with 11 bases between. The CDR3 length is 13 residues. CDR3 residues: CASSAHSNYEQYV. CDR3 coding DNA: TGTGCCAGCAGCGCGCACAGTAACTACGAGCAGTACGTC.

The chain links TRBV2 to TRBJ1-6; D unresolved. Trimming shortened V by 6 bases and J by 7 bases, and 4 bases separated the two germline ends. The V gene's germline CDR1 is SNHLY and CDR2 FYNNEI. The CDR3 loop spans 11 amino acids. The CDR3 sequence: CASRENSPLHF. For the CDR3, the DNA is TGTGCCAGCAGGGAGAATTCACCCCTCCACTTT.

V and J are TRBV6-4 and TRBJ2-2; D perhaps matches TRBD1 (5 bases). From germline, CDR1 is MRHNA and CDR2 SNTAGT. The CDR3 runs 14 residues. V was cut by 5 bases and J by 8 bases, with 15 bases left in between. In DNA form, the CDR3 reads TGTGCCAGCAGTCCCGGACAAGGCTTGGGGGAGCTGTTTTTT. Translation: CASSPGQGLGELFF.

This clone was observed a few times. Germline and junction disagree at one end, which may indicate a read error. V usage is TRBV28 and J usage is TRBJ2-2; 11 bases are shared with TRBD1. Germline V gives CDR1 MDHEN, CDR2 SYDVKM. The CDR3 contains 17 residues. CDR3 sequence (DNA): TGTGCCAGCAGATTATCCGGGACAGGGGGTAGCACCGGGGAGCTGTTTTTT. Its protein product is CASRLSGTGGSTGELFF. Looking up the rest from reference TRBV28 and TRBJ2-2 gives the full variable domain: DVKVTQSSRYLVKRTGEKVFLECVQDMDHENMFWYRQDPGLGLRLIYFSYDVKMKEKGDIPEGYSVSREKKERFSLILESASTNQTSMYLCASRLSGTGGSTGELFFGEGSRLTVL.

J is TRBJ2-7 and V is TRBV6-1; 12 bases align to TRBD1. V lost 2 bases to trimming and J lost 5 bases; unmatched junction nucleotides: 4. CDR3 length: 15 residues. Germline V gene lookup returns CDR1 MNHNS and CDR2 SASEGT. The CDR3 loop reads CASSEPGQGAHEQYF. CDR3 bases: TGTGCCAGCAGTGAACCGGGACAGGGGGCCCACGAGCAGTACTTC.

CDR3 DNA sequence: TGTGCCAGTAGTACAAGGGACAGAATGAACACTGAAGCTTTCTTT. Its protein is CASSTRDRMNTEAFF. The chain joins TRBV19 to TRBJ1-1, with 7 bases fitting TRBD1. Germline trimming cut 4 bases from V and 0 bases from J; bases unmatched to any gene: 5. This CDR3 comprises 15 residues. Germline V gene sequence: CDR1 LNHDA, CDR2 SQIVND (reference sequence).

The rearrangement links TRBV7-2 to TRBJ2-1; D is unclear. V shed 6 bases and J shed 0 bases, with 15 bases lying between them. Per the germline V gene, CDR1 is SGHTA and CDR2 is FQGNSA. This CDR3 is built from 16 residues. The CDR3 DNA sequence: TGTGCCAGCAGGCGTAAGTCAGGTAGCTCCTACAATGAGCAGTTCTTC. Amino acids: CASRRKSGSSYNEQFF.

The rearrangement uses TRBV9 and TRBJ2-2, with TRBD2 matching 8 bases. V trimming: 4 bases; J trimming: 10 bases; junction bases outside the gene matches: 12. The CDR3 is 15 residues long. CDR1 is SGDLS, CDR2 YYNGEE, per germline. CDR3 residues: CASSLDAGTRKELFF. The CDR3 bases are TGTGCCAGCAGCTTAGACGCGGGGACTAGGAAGGAGCTGTTTTTT.

The rearrangement uses TRBV27 and TRBJ2-3, with TRBD2 identical over 9 bases. V trimming: 2 bases; J trimming: 0 bases; junction bases outside the gene matches: 3. Germline V gives CDR1 MNHEY, CDR2 SMNVEV (reference sequence). CDR3 length: 16 amino acids. Here the CDR3 reads CASSLVLAGSTDTQYF. The CDR3 nucleotides read TGTGCCAGCAGTTTAGTCCTAGCGGGGAGCACAGATACGCAGTATTTT.

CDR3 residues: CAWSREGNQPQHF. DNA for the CDR3: TGTGCCTGGAGTCGGGAGGGCAATCAGCCCCAGCATTTT. The genes are TRBV30 and TRBJ1-5; D call uncertain. In germline, CDR1 is GTSNPN, CDR2 SVGIG (reference sequence). CDR3 length: 13 residues. Trimming shortened V by 2 bases and J by 2 bases, and 7 bases separated the two germline ends.

J is TRBJ2-2 and V is TRBV5-6; 7 bases agree with TRBD2. Germline assignment: CDR1 SGHDT and CDR2 YYEEEE. The CDR3 contains 16 residues. Germline trimming cut 3 bases from V and 8 bases from J; bases unmatched to any gene: 13. The CDR3 sequence: CASSSLRERVSGELFF. DNA for the CDR3: TGTGCCAGCAGCTCTCTGCGGGAGAGAGTTTCTGGGGAGCTGTTTTTT.

The V gene is TRBV28, the J gene TRBJ2-2; 8 positions agree with TRBD2. Germline assignment: CDR1 MDHEN and CDR2 SYDVKM. With 3 bases clipped from V and 1 base from J, the junction kept 10 bases outside the gene matches. CDR3 length: 18 residues. The chain's CDR3 is CASSFLITSGGNTGELFF. CDR3 bases: TGTGCCAGCAGTTTTCTAATAACTAGCGGAGGGAACACCGGGGAGCTGTTTTTT.

The V gene is TRBV7-3, the J gene TRBJ1-1; TRBD1 agrees at 7 bases. The trim removed 5 bases at V and 2 bases at J, leaving 8 bases unmatched. The V gene's germline CDR1 is SGHTA and CDR2 FQGTGA. This CDR3 region has 15 residues. DNA of the CDR3: TGTGCCAGCAGCCAGGACAGGACGATAAACACTGAAGCTTTCTTT. Translating gives CASSQDRTINTEAFF.

This clone was recorded only once. The chain links TRBV5-1 to TRBJ1-2, with TRBD1 matching 8 bases. Germline V CDR1 and CDR2: SGHRS, YFSETQ. The CDR3 has 16 amino acids. Trimming removed 4 bases from V and 4 bases from J; junction bases left unmatched: 12. CDR3 nucleotide sequence: TGCGCCAGCAGCCCCGGACAGGGCCTCCTCTCCTATGGCTACACCTTC. Translation: CASSPGQGLLSYGYTF.